The 14 T cell receptor beta chains reported below all come from one sample, sequenced in a study of regulatory T cells in long-lasting Graves disease. Sequencing libraries for TCR beta were prepared with iRepertoire HTBI primers and Arm-PCR of CDR3 regions. TCRdb re-called the multiplex PCR reads with MiXCR, one entry per CDR3 protein. The sample has hundreds of thousands of distinct CDR3 sequences, 25% to 35% seen once. Stated time point: persistent/refractory GD, antithyroid drugs over 5 years with positive TRAb. Making the TCR library involved RNA that had been extracted from PBMCs. Sequencing was performed on peripheral blood mononuclear cells (PBMCs), taken when the disease was refractory, from a patient treated with antithyroid drugs. The receptors were sampled from a female donor with Graves disease.

This clonotype was seen a few times. This chain connects TRBV12-3 or TRBV12-4 to TRBJ1-4, with 8 positions matching TRBD1. The CDR3 covers 17 residues. With V trimmed by 6 bases and J by 10 bases, 19 bases remained unmatched. This CDR3 is CASSYIPGGRGAGKLFF. The CDR3, as DNA: TGTGCCAGCAGCTACATCCCAGGGGGCCGGGGCGCGGGAAAACTGTTTTTT.

The V gene is TRBV27, the J gene TRBJ2-5; TRBD2 matches at 8 bases. Germline V gives CDR1 MNHEY, CDR2 SMNVEV (reference sequence). V was pared by 5 bases and J by 8 bases, with 16 bases of the junction left unmatched. CDR3 length: 16 amino acids. For the CDR3, the DNA is TGTGCCAGCAGTCCAACCGCCGGGACTAGAGTTCCAACCCAGTACTTC. Translation: CASSPTAGTRVPTQYF.

In its sample, this clonotype was seen many times. The chain links TRBV9 to TRBJ2-7; tentatively, D is TRBD1 (6 bases). This CDR3 region has 13 residues. In germline, CDR1 is SGDLS, CDR2 YYNGEE. Trimming stripped 1 base from V and 2 bases from J, with 7 bases between. Here the CDR3 DNA reads TGTGCCAGCAGCGTACGGGACACCTACGAGCAGTACTTC. It translates to CASSVRDTYEQYF.

This chain uses TRBV4-1 with TRBJ1-5; the match to TRBD1 covers 8 bases. Germline loops: CDR1 MGHRA, CDR2 YSYEKL. CDR3 length: 19 residues. With V trimmed by 0 bases and J by 7 bases, 17 bases remained unmatched. The CDR3 coding sequence is TGCGCCAGCAGCCAAGATGGGGGAAGGGGGACAGGCGGACGACAGCCCCAGCATTTT. This gives the protein CASSQDGGRGTGGRQPQHF.

This clonotype was observed a handful of times. The chain combines TRBV4-1 with TRBJ1-1, with TRBD1 matching over 10 bases. CDR1 is MGHRA and CDR2 is YSYEKL in the germline V gene. Germline trimming cut 5 bases from V and 1 base from J; bases unmatched to any gene: 7. The CDR3 contains 16 residues. CDR3 loop: CASSYEDRGANTEAFF. The DNA of the CDR3 is TGCGCCAGCAGCTACGAGGACAGGGGGGCGAACACTGAAGCTTTCTTT.

The chain carries TRBV6-5 and TRBJ2-2, with 8 bases fitting TRBD2. The CDR3 is 19 residues long. Trimming took 2 bases from V and 2 from J; bases not matched to a gene: 13. Germline loops: CDR1 MNHEY, CDR2 SVGAGI. The CDR3 protein is CASSYRSFELAGNTGELFF. The CDR3 DNA is TGTGCCAGCAGTTACCGAAGTTTTGAGCTAGCGGGCAACACCGGGGAGCTGTTTTTT.

The chain combines TRBV20-1 with TRBJ1-1; no clear D. Germline loops: CDR1 DFQATT, CDR2 SNEGSKA (reference sequence). This CDR3 is 14 amino acids long. Trimming took 3 bases from V and 1 from J, leaving 12 bases between them. CDR3 coding DNA: TGCAGTGCTAGCGGCTCGCTCTCGAACACTGAAGCTTTCTTT. Translation: CSASGSLSNTEAFF.

The chain links TRBV5-1 to TRBJ1-1, with D possibly being TRBD1 (5 bases). Germline CDR1 reads SGHRS; CDR2 reads YFSETQ. The length of the CDR3 is 14 residues. The ends were cut back, 4 bases at V and 4 bases at J, with 14 bases in the middle. CDR3 protein: CASSDGTAGTEAFF. The CDR3 DNA follows: TGCGCCAGCAGCGACGGGACGGCGGGCACTGAAGCTTTCTTT.

The chain is built from TRBV20-1 and TRBJ2-7; TRBD1 matches at 9 bases. This CDR3 spans 14 amino acids. V was clipped by 6 bases and J by 0 bases; unmatched bases: 6. Germline V gene sequence: CDR1 DFQATT, CDR2 SNEGSKA (reference sequence). CDR3 sequence (DNA): TGCAGTGCCGGGACGGGACAGGGCTCCTACGAGCAGTACTTC. Translating it yields CSAGTGQGSYEQYF.

The table lists this clonotype with a few counts. The chain employs TRBV7-9 and TRBJ2-7; D perhaps matches TRBD2 (6 bases). Trimming took 3 bases from V and 0 from J, leaving 12 bases between them. CDR1 SEHNR and CDR2 FQNEAQ come from the germline V gene (reference sequence). CDR3 length equals 15 residues. The CDR3 bases are TGTGCCAGCAGCTTTCGGAGGGAGAGCTCCTACGAGCAGTACTTC. It codes for CASSFRRESSYEQYF.

To note about this clonotype: This may be a read error: a much more frequent sequence differs by one nucleotide. This CDR3 is CASKRNYEQYF. The CDR3 DNA reads as TGTGCCAGCAAGAGGAACTACGAGCAGTACTTC. The chain recombines TRBV2 with TRBJ2-7; D remains unclear. V was clipped by 7 bases and J by 3 bases, with 7 bases between them. CDR3 length: 11 residues. CDR1 SNHLY and CDR2 FYNNEI come from the germline V gene.

The rearrangement uses TRBV7-3 and TRBJ2-7; perhaps TRBD1 as D (7 bases). Germline V gene sequence: CDR1 SGHTA, CDR2 FQGTGA. CDR3 length: 13 amino acids. Trimming pared 2 bases from V and 5 bases from J, leaving 10 bases between. The DNA for the CDR3 is TGTGCCAGCAGCTTAGCGGGACAGAACGAGCAGTACTTC. Translated, it gives CASSLAGQNEQYF.

As for this clonotype: A single base separates this from a much larger clone, so it may be a read error. The DNA of the CDR3 is TGTGCCAGCACCCTGGGACAGGTCGGTTCCTATGGCTACATCTTC. Its translation: CASTLGQVGSYGYIF. The J gene is TRBJ1-2, the V gene TRBV12-3 or TRBV12-4; 8 nucleotides match TRBD1. This CDR3 is 15 amino acids long.

This sequence joins TRBV2 and TRBJ1-1; D perhaps matches TRBD1 (6 bases). The V gene lost 6 bases and the J gene lost 3 bases, with 20 bases spanning the gap. The length of the CDR3 is 16 residues. Germline CDR1 is SNHLY and CDR2 is FYNNEI. Written as DNA, the CDR3 is TGTGCCAGCAGGCCCTCAACGGGGGGGCATGACACTGAAGCTTTCTTT. Its protein is CASRPSTGGHDTEAFF.